These T cell receptor beta chains were read from a single sample in a study of T cell repertoires in ileal Crohn's disease. TCRdb's table, derived via immunoSEQ multiplex PCR, lists solely in-frame clones and lacks some. This sample has some 5,200 clones; around nine tenths occur once, and the top ten carry under 4.5%. The specimen sequenced was ileal tissue. Receptors originate from an adult with Crohn's disease. Both conserved end residues are part of each CDR3. The order of the fields is V gene, J gene, D gene, clone size, CDR3 DNA, CDR3 protein. The D gene is left open where the match is weak. Only some rows state a clone size, as once, few, many or a class for expanded clones.

v_gene: TRBV2
j_gene: TRBJ2-3
d_gene: .
abundance: .
CDR3nt: TGTGCCAGCAGGAGCGGGTCCGCGAGAGATACGCAGTATTTT
CDR3aa: CASRSGSARDTQYF

v_gene: TRBV2
j_gene: TRBJ2-7
d_gene: .
abundance: .
CDR3nt: TGTGCCAGCAGCCAATCCGGTGGCTACGAGCAGTACTTC
CDR3aa: CASSQSGGYEQYF

v_gene: TRBV5-1
j_gene: TRBJ2-3
d_gene: TRBD2
abundance: .
CDR3nt: TGCGCCAGCAGCTTGGGTGCGCGGGGGGGCACAGATACGCAGTATTTT
CDR3aa: CASSLGARGGTDTQYF

v_gene: TRBV18
j_gene: TRBJ2-2
d_gene: .
abundance: .
CDR3nt: TGTGCCAGCTCTTCGGGGGCTGCGGCGAACACCGGGGAGCTGTTTTTT
CDR3aa: CASSSGAAANTGELFF

v_gene: TRBV28
j_gene: TRBJ2-7
d_gene: .
abundance: .
CDR3nt: TGTGCCAGCACCCCTCCCTTCGGCGAGCAGTACTTC
CDR3aa: CASTPPFGEQYF

v_gene: TRBV6-5
j_gene: TRBJ2-7
d_gene: TRBD1
abundance: .
CDR3nt: TGTGCCAGCAAAACGACAGGGGCTAACTCCTACGAGCAGTACTTC
CDR3aa: CASKTTGANSYEQYF

v_gene: TRBV18
j_gene: TRBJ1-6
d_gene: .
abundance: .
CDR3nt: TGTGCCAGCTCACCATCCGGGACCAACCTCTATTCACCCCTCCACTTT
CDR3aa: CASSPSGTNLYSPLHF

v_gene: TRBV2
j_gene: TRBJ2-1
d_gene: .
abundance: .
CDR3nt: TGTGCCAGCAGACACGACCAAGTCAATGAGCAGTTCTTC
CDR3aa: CASRHDQVNEQFF

v_gene: TRBV7-6
j_gene: TRBJ1-4
d_gene: TRBD1
abundance: .
CDR3nt: TGTGCCAGCAGCTCAAGACAGGGAGAAAATGAAAAACTGTTTTTT
CDR3aa: CASSSRQGENEKLFF

v_gene: TRBV18
j_gene: TRBJ2-7
d_gene: TRBD1
abundance: .
CDR3nt: TGTGCCAGCTCAGCGGGACAGGGGGTTCGGTCCGAGCAGTACTTC
CDR3aa: CASSAGQGVRSEQYF

v_gene: TRBV7-2
j_gene: TRBJ2-7
d_gene: .
abundance: .
CDR3nt: TGTGCCAGCAGCTTAGACAGCTCTTACGAGCAGTACTTC
CDR3aa: CASSLDSSYEQYF

v_gene: TRBV9
j_gene: TRBJ2-7
d_gene: .
abundance: .
CDR3nt: TGTGCCAGCAGCGTGGGGGACCGGGGGGAGCAGTACTTC
CDR3aa: CASSVGDRGEQYF

v_gene: TRBV19
j_gene: TRBJ2-7
d_gene: .
abundance: .
CDR3nt: TGTGCCAGTAGTATTAAAGGGGGACCTGACTACGAGCAGTACTTC
CDR3aa: CASSIKGGPDYEQYF

v_gene: TRBV6-1
j_gene: TRBJ2-7
d_gene: .
abundance: .
CDR3nt: TGTGCCAGCAGTGAACTTACAGCCTACGAGCAGTACTTC
CDR3aa: CASSELTAYEQYF

v_gene: TRBV6-6
j_gene: TRBJ1-5
d_gene: TRBD1
abundance: .
CDR3nt: TGTGCCAGCAGTTACGGGACAGGAAATAGCAATCAGCCCCAGCATTTT
CDR3aa: CASSYGTGNSNQPQHF

v_gene: TRBV6-5
j_gene: TRBJ2-1
d_gene: TRBD2
abundance: .
CDR3nt: TGTGCCAGCAGCCCCCCTGGGACTAGCTACAATGAGCAGTTCTTC
CDR3aa: CASSPPGTSYNEQFF

v_gene: TRBV15
j_gene: TRBJ1-1
d_gene: .
abundance: .
CDR3nt: TGTGCCACCAAGGGGTCCTACACTGAAGCTTTCTTT
CDR3aa: CATKGSYTEAFF

v_gene: TRBV5-1
j_gene: TRBJ2-3
d_gene: .
abundance: .
CDR3nt: TGCGCCAGCAGCTTCGAGGCGAGCACAGATACGCAGTATTTT
CDR3aa: CASSFEASTDTQYF

v_gene: TRBV30
j_gene: TRBJ2-3
d_gene: .
abundance: .
CDR3nt: TGTGCCTGGAGTGTCCGGGCAGATACGCAGTATTTT
CDR3aa: CAWSVRADTQYF

v_gene: TRBV29-1
j_gene: TRBJ2-7
d_gene: .
abundance: .
CDR3nt: TGCAGCGCACGGCCTTTGCTGGGGGGGCGATTCTACGAGCAGTACTTC
CDR3aa: CSARPLLGGRFYEQYF

v_gene: TRBV6-6
j_gene: TRBJ2-7
d_gene: .
abundance: .
CDR3nt: TGTGCCAGCAGTTACCGGGACACAGCCTACGAGCAGTACTTC
CDR3aa: CASSYRDTAYEQYF

v_gene: TRBV7-2
j_gene: TRBJ2-5
d_gene: .
abundance: .
CDR3nt: TGTGCCAGCAGCTTAGAGGGTTGGGGGGTGAAGACCCAGTACTTC
CDR3aa: CASSLEGWGVKTQYF

v_gene: TRBV5-4
j_gene: TRBJ1-3
d_gene: TRBD1
abundance: .
CDR3nt: TGTGCCAGCAGCTTGGGAGGGACAGGAGGAAACACCATATATTTT
CDR3aa: CASSLGGTGGNTIYF

v_gene: TRBV19
j_gene: TRBJ2-7
d_gene: TRBD2
abundance: .
CDR3nt: TGTGCCAGCCGAGATTGGACTAGCGGGAGGGGGCCGGGAGAGCAGTACTTC
CDR3aa: CASRDWTSGRGPGEQYF

v_gene: TRBV11-2
j_gene: TRBJ2-1
d_gene: .
abundance: .
CDR3nt: TGTGCCAGCAGCTTACGCCGACAGGCCCGATCCGAACTCAATGAGCAGTTCTTC
CDR3aa: CASSLRRQARSELNEQFF

v_gene: TRBV5-4
j_gene: TRBJ2-7
d_gene: TRBD2
abundance: .
CDR3nt: TGTGCCAGCAGCTTAGGGACTAGCGGGGGGTACGAGCAGTACTTC
CDR3aa: CASSLGTSGGYEQYF

v_gene: TRBV5-1
j_gene: TRBJ1-4
d_gene: .
abundance: .
CDR3nt: TGCGCCAGCAGCTTAAACCCCGCGGCAAAACTGTTTTTT
CDR3aa: CASSLNPAAKLFF

v_gene: TRBV19
j_gene: TRBJ2-6
d_gene: .
abundance: .
CDR3nt: TGTGCCAGTAGTATCTGGGGGAGCTCTGGGGCCAACGTCCTGACTTTC
CDR3aa: CASSIWGSSGANVLTF

v_gene: TRBV30
j_gene: TRBJ1-5
d_gene: .
abundance: once
CDR3nt: TGTGCCTGGAGTATTCGTGGGAAGAATCAGCCCCAGCATTTT
CDR3aa: CAWSIRGKNQPQHF

v_gene: TRBV6-5
j_gene: TRBJ2-5
d_gene: TRBD1
abundance: .
CDR3nt: TGTGCCAGCAGTGACAGGGCTGGAGAGACCCAGTACTTC
CDR3aa: CASSDRAGETQYF

v_gene: TRBV19
j_gene: TRBJ1-5
d_gene: .
abundance: .
CDR3nt: TGTGCCAGTAGTCGCCCCCGGGCAGACTATAGCAATCAGCCCCAGCATTTT
CDR3aa: CASSRPRADYSNQPQHF

v_gene: TRBV28
j_gene: TRBJ2-3
d_gene: TRBD1
abundance: .
CDR3nt: TGTGCCAGCAGTCGGACAGGGTGGGGAGATACGCAGTATTTT
CDR3aa: CASSRTGWGDTQYF